This TCR beta chain was recovered during a study of OX40 agonist ivuxolimab in advanced cancers. Overall study: At 0.01 to 10 mg/kg, ivuxolimab was administered intravenously to patients every 2 weeks.

Trimming shortened V by 8 bases and J by 2 bases, and 12 bases separated the two germline ends. The CDR3 spans 14 residues. CDR1 is MNHNS and CDR2 is SASEGT in the germline V gene. Assay: immunoSEQ multiplex PCR; the TCRdb copy retains only in-frame clones and omits some. In the table there are over 80,000 clones, roughly nine tenths of which are singletons. This material consisted of CD4+ or CD8+ T cells sorted from blood, taken in a trial of the OX40 agonist ivuxolimab. The TCR sequence derives from an adult with an advanced solid tumor such as melanoma, head and neck, liver or kidney cancer. The V and J genes are TRBV6-1 and TRBJ2-2; D is unclear. This CDR3 is CASGRTGNTGELFF. The CDR3 DNA is TGTGCCAGCGGAAGGACGGGTAACACCGGGGAGCTGTTTTTT.